A single sample gave rise to the 25 T cell receptor beta chains below, sequenced in a study of T cells after yellow fever vaccination. MiXCR, run by TCRdb on the 5' RACE reads, gives a single entry per CDR3 protein. The table lists 300,000 to 400,000 distinct CDR3 sequences, about an eighth of them singletons. The sample here was CD4+ T cells sorted from PBMCs, taken 15 days after the yellow fever booster vaccination. The source of these receptors is a man aged 18-30 years who received the YFV17D yellow fever vaccine.

The V call is TRBV12-3 or TRBV12-4, the J call TRBJ2-3; D gene ambiguous. Deletions cut 3 bases from V and 4 bases from J, with 11 bases between. The CDR3 length is 14 residues. CDR3 nucleotides: TGTGCCAGCAGTTTGCAAACCCCCCCAGATACGCAGTATTTT. Translation gives CASSLQTPPDTQYF.

Only a few counts were recorded for this clonotype. J is TRBJ2-3 and V is TRBV5-1, with D possibly being TRBD1 (6 bases). There are 15 residues in the CDR3. Germline V CDR1 and CDR2: SGHRS, YFSETQ. The V and J ends lost 3 bases and 2 bases respectively, with 13 bases between them. The CDR3, as DNA: TGCGCCAGCAGCTCGCGGACAGAATACACAGATACGCAGTATTTT. Its protein product is CASSSRTEYTDTQYF.

The gene calls are TRBV10-2 and TRBJ2-7, with 9 positions matching TRBD1. In germline, CDR1 is WSHSY, CDR2 SAAADI. This CDR3 contains 13 residues. The V and J ends lost 7 bases and 4 bases, in that order; junction bases with no gene match: 5. The CDR3 sequence: CASKWTGEYEQYF. The CDR3 coding sequence is TGCGCCAGCAAGTGGACAGGGGAGTACGAGCAGTACTTC.

This clonotype was counted many times. The rearrangement links TRBV12-3 or TRBV12-4 to TRBJ2-7; no clear D. Trimming removed 6 bases at V and 6 bases at J, with 9 bases between. The CDR3 contains 11 residues. The CDR3 here is CASSQKGEQYF. As DNA, the CDR3 is TGTGCCAGCAGCCAAAAGGGCGAGCAGTACTTC.

This clonotype was seen a handful of times. The chain combines TRBV7-6 with TRBJ1-3; D not certain. V lost 4 bases to trimming and J lost 1 base, with 8 bases between them. This CDR3 contains 14 residues. CDR1 is SGHVS and CDR2 is FNYEAQ in the germline V gene. The CDR3 coding sequence is TGTGCCAGCAGCTCCCAGAGATCTGGAAACACCATATATTTT. Amino acid sequence: CASSSQRSGNTIYF.

The table lists this clonotype with a few counts. V and J are TRBV4-3 and TRBJ2-2; no reliable D call. V lost 0 bases to trimming and J lost 4 bases, with 12 bases between them. There are 16 residues in the CDR3. Germline V CDR1 and CDR2: LGHNA, YSLEER. The CDR3 is CASSQEASVLTGELFF. The CDR3 nucleotides read TGCGCCAGCAGCCAAGAAGCATCGGTTCTCACCGGGGAGCTGTTTTTT.

The chain is built from TRBV23-1 and TRBJ2-5; weak D call: TRBD1 (5 bases). TRBV23-1 is marked as an open reading frame, function uncertain. This CDR3 is 14 amino acids long. Trimming took 3 bases from V and 0 from J, leaving 8 bases between them. The CDR3 DNA is TGCGCCAGCAGTCAGGACAAGTACCAAGAGACCCAGTACTTC. It is translated as CASSQDKYQETQYF.

The rearrangement links TRBV12-3 or TRBV12-4 to TRBJ1-6; D perhaps matches TRBD1 (6 bases). This CDR3 comprises 14 residues. V gave up 6 bases and J gave up 7 bases, with 13 bases separating them. The CDR3 region is CASSSWTENSPLHF. CDR3 in DNA: TGTGCCAGCAGCTCCTGGACAGAAAATTCACCCCTCCACTTT.

V and J are TRBV6-2 or TRBV6-3 and TRBJ1-5; D not resolved. Deletions cut 3 bases from V and 7 bases from J, with 10 bases between. The germline V gene encodes CDR1 MNHEY and CDR2 SVGEGT. The CDR3 extends over 13 amino acids. The CDR3 nucleotides read TGTGCCAGCAGTTATACAACCGACCAGCCCCAGCATTTT. Protein: CASSYTTDQPQHF.

This clonotype was observed at least ten times. The J gene is TRBJ2-3, the V gene TRBV7-9; 8 bases fit TRBD2. V shed 2 bases, J shed 2 bases, and the junction held 3 bases outside the gene matches. This CDR3 spans 15 amino acids. Germline values: CDR1 SEHNR, CDR2 FQNEAQ (reference sequence). CDR3 coding DNA: TGTGCCAGCAGCTTAACAGGACTAGCCACAGATACGCAGTATTTT. Amino acid sequence: CASSLTGLATDTQYF.

This clonotype was found a few times. The chain uses TRBV28 and TRBJ1-6, with D possibly being TRBD1 (6 bases). The CDR3 is 14 residues long. Germline CDR1 reads MDHEN; CDR2 reads SYDVKM. V was pared by 2 bases and J by 9 bases, with 11 bases between. Written as DNA, the CDR3 is TGTGCCAGCAGTTTAACAGGGATGAGTTCACCCCTCCACTTT. It translates to CASSLTGMSSPLHF.

CDR3: CASSLREMGNTIYF. The CDR3 DNA follows: TGTGCCAGCAGTTTACGGGAAATGGGAAACACCATATATTTT. The J gene is TRBJ1-3, the V gene TRBV28; no clear D gene. The CDR3 spans 14 residues. V lost 2 bases and J lost 4, with 9 bases in between. Germline CDR1 reads MDHEN; CDR2 reads SYDVKM.

V usage is TRBV24-1 and J usage is TRBJ1-1; TRBD1 matches 7 bases. Germline-derived CDR1 and CDR2 are KGHDR and SFDVKD. V was clipped by 6 bases and J by 4 bases; unmatched bases: 7. The CDR3 runs to 14 residues. The CDR3 nucleotides read TGTGCCACCAGTCAAACAGGGGTCGTCACTGAAGCTTTCTTT. It is translated as CATSQTGVVTEAFF.

The chain links TRBV23-1 to TRBJ1-5; 11 bases match TRBD1. TRBV23-1 is given ORF status, its function remaining uncertain. CDR3 length: 18 amino acids. J was trimmed by 3 bases and V by 4 bases; bases with no gene match: 11. This chain's CDR3 is CASSLRTGGPIDNQPQHF. The CDR3, as DNA: TGCGCCAGCAGTCTTAGGACAGGGGGCCCGATTGACAATCAGCCCCAGCATTTT.

In its sample, this clonotype was seen a few times. The rearrangement uses TRBV12-3 or TRBV12-4 and TRBJ1-5; no clear D gene. The CDR3 has 15 residues. V lost 0 bases, J lost 4 bases, and 10 bases lay in between. CDR3 region: CASSLALRANQPQHF. The DNA of the CDR3 is TGTGCCAGCAGTTTAGCGCTTAGGGCTAATCAGCCCCAGCATTTT.

There are a few counts of this clonotype. CDR3 in DNA: TGTGCCAGCAGTTATCAGCGTGGGACGCCGTCGAATGTTCAGCCCCAGCATTTT. Translation: CASSYQRGTPSNVQPQHF. The V gene is TRBV6-2 or TRBV6-3, the J gene TRBJ1-5; a possible D gene is TRBD1 (5 bases). The CDR3 totals 18 residues. Germline V gene lookup returns CDR1 MNHEY and CDR2 SVGEGT. Trimming took 3 bases from V and 6 from J, leaving 24 bases between them.

The table lists this clonotype with many counts. The chain recombines TRBV7-3 with TRBJ2-3, with 8 bases aligning to TRBD2. This CDR3 has 17 residues. Germline-derived CDR1 and CDR2 are SGHTA and FQGTGA. V shed 1 base, J shed 2 bases, and the junction held 8 bases outside the gene matches. The CDR3 here is CASSLNSGGLITDTQYF. CDR3 nucleotide sequence: TGTGCCAGCAGCTTAAACAGCGGGGGCCTTATCACAGATACGCAGTATTTT.

The chain couples TRBV10-3 to TRBJ1-2; D might be TRBD1 (5 bases). CDR3 length: 14 amino acids. Trimming stripped 2 bases from V and 4 bases from J, with 11 bases between. Germline V gene lookup returns CDR1 ENHRY and CDR2 SYGVKD. The CDR3 loop reads CAISEGRGSYGYTF. The CDR3 DNA follows: TGTGCCATCAGTGAGGGGCGGGGGAGCTATGGCTACACCTTC.

A few counts support this clonotype. The gene calls are TRBV27 and TRBJ1-6; TRBD1 might be the D (5 bases). The length of the CDR3 is 15 residues. Trimming left V 5 bases short and J 7 bases short, with 15 bases between. CDR1 MNHEY and CDR2 SMNVEV come from the germline V gene (reference sequence). The CDR3 sequence is CASSPRGGVNSPLHF. The CDR3 bases are TGTGCCAGCAGTCCTCGGGGGGGTGTAAATTCACCCCTCCACTTT.

This clonotype was recorded a few times. The chain recombines TRBV12-3 or TRBV12-4 with TRBJ1-1, with D perhaps matching TRBD1 (5 bases). The ends were cut back, 4 bases at V and 1 base at J, with 10 bases in the middle. This CDR3 comprises 14 residues. In DNA, the CDR3 is TGTGCCAGCAGTTATCAGGGTTCGAACACTGAAGCTTTCTTT. This sequence encodes CASSYQGSNTEAFF.

The chain joins TRBV6-2 or TRBV6-3 to TRBJ2-7, with a tentative D call TRBD2 (6 bases). Trimming cost V 5 bases and J 6 bases, with 20 bases left between them. This CDR3 contains 15 residues. Germline lookup yields CDR1 MNHEY and CDR2 SVGEGT. The CDR3 reads CASSRPRDSQREQYF. CDR3 bases: TGTGCCAGCAGTCGACCCCGGGACTCGCAGCGCGAGCAGTACTTC.

This clonotype turned up a few times. V and J are TRBV7-2 and TRBJ2-1; perhaps TRBD2 as D (6 bases). The germline gives CDR1 SGHTA, CDR2 FQGNSA. This CDR3 is 13 amino acids long. The germline V and J ends were trimmed by 6 bases and 15 bases, with 21 bases remaining between them. CDR3 region: CASSPRLTRRWFF. In nucleotides, the CDR3 is TGTGCCAGCAGTCCCCGACTGACTAGACGTTGGTTCTTC.

The gene calls are TRBV6-2 or TRBV6-3 and TRBJ1-5; D gene ambiguous. Per germline, CDR1 MNHEY and CDR2 SVGEGT. The V end lost 5 bases, the J end lost 9 bases, and 14 bases lay between the germline ends. This CDR3 has 13 residues. The DNA for the CDR3 is TGTGCCAGCAGTCCTCTTGGGGTTTCGCCCCAGCATTTT. Encoded protein: CASSPLGVSPQHF.

The chain carries TRBV30 and TRBJ1-6; no reliable D call. The CDR3 has 15 amino acids. V lost 0 bases to trimming and J lost 2 bases, with 8 bases between them. The V gene's germline CDR1 is GTSNPN and CDR2 SVGIG (reference sequence). Written as DNA, the CDR3 is TGTGCCTGGAGTGTACAAGGAACCTATAATTCACCCCTCCACTTT. As protein: CAWSVQGTYNSPLHF.

This chain uses TRBV6-2 or TRBV6-3 with TRBJ1-2, with 7 bases fitting TRBD1. The CDR3 covers 11 residues. The V gene's germline CDR1 is MNHEY and CDR2 SVGEGT. V lost 7 bases to trimming and J lost 7 bases; unmatched junction nucleotides: 3. CDR3 DNA: TGTGCCAGCAAGACAGGGAGTGGCTACACCTTC. Amino acids: CASKTGSGYTF.